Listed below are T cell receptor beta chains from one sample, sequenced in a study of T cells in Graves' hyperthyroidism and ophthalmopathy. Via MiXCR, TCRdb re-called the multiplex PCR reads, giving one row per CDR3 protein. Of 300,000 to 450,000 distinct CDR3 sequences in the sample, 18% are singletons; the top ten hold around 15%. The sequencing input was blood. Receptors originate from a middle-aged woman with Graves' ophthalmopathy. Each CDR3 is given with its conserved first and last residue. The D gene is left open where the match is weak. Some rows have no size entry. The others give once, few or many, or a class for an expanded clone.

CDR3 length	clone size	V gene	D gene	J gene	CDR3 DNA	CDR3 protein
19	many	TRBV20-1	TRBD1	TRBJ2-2	TGCAGTGCTAGGCCGGACAGGGAAGACCTTATTCTGAACACCGGGGAGCTGTTTTTT	CSARPDREDLILNTGELFF
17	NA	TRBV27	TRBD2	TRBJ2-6	TGTCCTAGCACCAGACTAGCGGGGAGCTCTGGGGCCAACGTCCTGACTTTC	CPSTRLAGSSGANVLTF
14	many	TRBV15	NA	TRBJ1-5	TGTGCCACCAGCGGAGGACTCGGGGGTCAGCCCCAGCATTTT	CATSGGLGGQPQHF
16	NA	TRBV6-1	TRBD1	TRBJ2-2	TGTGCCAGCAGTCCACAGGACAGGGTTAAGGCCGGGGAGCTGTTTTTT	CASSPQDRVKAGELFF
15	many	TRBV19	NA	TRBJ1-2	TGTGCCAGTAGTATAAAAGGACGTCGAATTGGAGGCTACACCTTC	CASSIKGRRIGGYTF
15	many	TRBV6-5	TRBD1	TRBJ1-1	TGTGCCAGCATAGCCGAACAGGGGTGGAACACTGAAGCTTTCTTT	CASIAEQGWNTEAFF
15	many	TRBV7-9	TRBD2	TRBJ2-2	TGTGCCAGCAGCCCTAGCGGGAGGTACACCGGGGAGCTGTTTTTT	CASSPSGRYTGELFF
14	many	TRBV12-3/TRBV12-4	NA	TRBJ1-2	TGTGCCAGCAGTTTAGATCGGGGGAAGAGCGGCTACACCTTC	CASSLDRGKSGYTF
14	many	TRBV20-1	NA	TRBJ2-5	TGCAGTGCCTCACAACCTGCACCCCAAGAGACCCAATACTTC	CSASQPAPQETQYF
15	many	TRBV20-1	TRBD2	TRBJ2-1	TGCAGTGCTAGTGCGGGGGGGAGGGCCGACAATGAGCAGTTCTTC	CSASAGGRADNEQFF
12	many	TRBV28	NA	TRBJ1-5	TGTGCCAGCAGTTTAGGCAATCAGCCCCAGCATTTT	CASSLGNQPQHF